The 17 T cell receptor beta chains in this list originate from one sample, sequenced in a study of untreated major depressive disorder. Data came from immunoSEQ multiplex PCR; TCRdb stores just in-frame clones and leaves some out. The table includes approximately 20,000 clones, roughly 91% detected once. The sequencing sample was made of CD4+ T cells from PBMCs. These receptors were taken from a man aged 30 to 39 in good health.

The chain combines TRBV5-4 with TRBJ2-7; TRBD2 matches at 12 bases. The V and J ends lost 0 bases and 2 bases, in that order; junction bases with no gene match: 6. The CDR3 loop spans 17 amino acids. Germline CDR1 and CDR2: SGHNT and YYREEE (reference sequence). The CDR3 spells CASSLATSGRRTYEQYF. The DNA for the CDR3 is TGTGCCAGCAGCTTGGCTACTAGCGGGAGGAGGACCTACGAGCAGTACTTC.

This clone was observed a single time. This chain joins TRBV5-1 and TRBJ2-7, with 11 bases fitting TRBD2. This CDR3 is built from 15 residues. The ends lost 4 bases at V and 3 bases at J; junction bases unmatched: 6. Germline V gene sequence: CDR1 SGHRS, CDR2 YFSETQ. The DNA of the CDR3 is TGCGCCAGCAGCCGAGGGACTAGCGGTGACTACGAGCAGTACTTC. It codes for CASSRGTSGDYEQYF.

This clone was seen once. As DNA, the CDR3 is TGTGCCAGCACATTGGCGGGAGGCGGACAGTTCTTC. It yields the protein CASTLAGGGQFF. The rearrangement joins TRBV28 to TRBJ2-1; 8 bases are a match to TRBD2. Germline loops: CDR1 MDHEN, CDR2 SYDVKM. The CDR3 extends over 12 amino acids. V was pared by 7 bases and J by 13 bases, with 9 bases of the junction left unmatched.

The chain has TRBV7-2 and TRBJ1-1; 7 positions agree with TRBD1. The CDR3 has 13 amino acids. CDR1 SGHTA and CDR2 FQGNSA come from the germline V gene. J lost 11 bases, V lost 6 bases, and 12 bases had no gene match. CDR3 sequence reads: CASSSDPTGSAFF. The DNA for the CDR3 is TGTGCCAGCAGTTCAGATCCGACAGGGTCGGCTTTCTTT.

The chain joins TRBV29-1 to TRBJ2-7, with 7 bases lining up with TRBD2. CDR1 is SQVTM and CDR2 is ANQGSEA in the germline V gene. This CDR3 contains 14 residues. V shed 4 bases, J shed 1 base, and the junction held 7 bases outside the gene matches. As DNA, the CDR3 is TGCAGCGTTGGAGTGGGGGGGAGGTCCTACGAGCAGTACTTC. It is translated as CSVGVGGRSYEQYF.

The V gene is TRBV27, the J gene TRBJ1-2; TRBD1 aligns across 9 bases. Germline V lookup: CDR1 MNHEY, CDR2 SMNVEV (reference sequence). This CDR3 has 15 residues. Losses at the gene ends were 2 bases for V and 6 bases for J; bases not matched to a gene: 7. CDR3 bases: TGTGCCAGCAGTTTAGTCGACAGGGGGGTAAATGGCTACACCTTC. It codes for CASSLVDRGVNGYTF.

The chain combines TRBV25-1 with TRBJ2-7; TRBD1 matches 7 bases. V dropped 5 bases and J dropped 3; count of bases not matched to a gene: 7. CDR3 length equals 14 residues. The germline V gene encodes CDR1 MGHDK and CDR2 SYGVNS. DNA of the CDR3: TGTGCCAGCAGTAAACAGACAGGGATCTACGAGCAGTACTTC. This sequence encodes CASSKQTGIYEQYF.

V is TRBV27 and J is TRBJ1-2; D gene unclear. The ends were cut back, 4 bases at V and 2 bases at J, with 20 bases in the middle. The CDR3 spans 17 residues. CDR1 is MNHEY, CDR2 SMNVEV, per germline (reference sequence). The CDR3 sequence: CASSSLYDYKINYGYTF. The DNA for the CDR3 is TGTGCCAGCAGTTCCCTATACGACTACAAAATCAACTATGGCTACACCTTC.

The chain recombines TRBV5-4 with TRBJ2-1, with 13 bases aligning to TRBD2. This CDR3 is 14 amino acids long. With V trimmed by 3 bases and J by 6 bases, 0 bases remained unmatched. The V gene's germline CDR1 is SGHNT and CDR2 YYREEE (reference sequence). The CDR3 DNA sequence: TGTGCCAGCAGCTGGACTAGCGGGAGCAATGAGCAGTTCTTC. Encoded protein: CASSWTSGSNEQFF. The entire variable domain, with the rest obtained from reference TRBV5-4 and TRBJ2-1, is as follows: ETGVTQSPTHLIKTRGQQVTLRCSSQSGHNTVSWYQQALGQGPQFIFQYYREEENGRGNFPPRFSGLQFPNYSSELNVNALELDDSALYLCASSWTSGSNEQFFGPGTRLTVL.

The gene calls are TRBV7-9 and TRBJ2-2, with D maybe TRBD2 (7 bases). V was pared by 6 bases and J by 9 bases, with 17 bases between. The germline CDR1 and CDR2 sequences are SEHNR and FQNEAQ (reference sequence). CDR3 length: 14 residues. As DNA, the CDR3 is TGTGCCAGCAGTACCGGGACCGGGGGGCGGGAGCTGTTTTTT. This gives the protein CASSTGTGGRELFF.

This clone was observed once. V and J are TRBV5-1 and TRBJ1-1, with TRBD1 identical over 7 bases. Germline CDR1 reads SGHRS; CDR2 reads YFSETQ. This CDR3 spans 13 amino acids. The V gene end was trimmed by 5 bases and the J gene end by 4 bases; junction bases not matched to a gene: 5. CDR3 region: CASSTRGFTEAFF. CDR3 DNA: TGCGCCAGCAGTACCAGGGGGTTCACTGAAGCTTTCTTT.

CDR3 amino acids: CATSRPPGGPETQYF. DNA of the CDR3: TGTGCCACCAGCAGGCCGCCCGGGGGTCCGGAGACCCAGTACTTC. J is TRBJ2-5 and V is TRBV15, with D possibly TRBD2 on 6 matching bases. Trimming took off 3 bases at V and 5 bases at J, with 16 bases between the two ends. The CDR3 is made up of 15 amino acids. The germline V gene encodes CDR1 LNHNV and CDR2 YYDKDF (reference sequence).

This rearrangement joins TRBV27 to TRBJ2-3; 8 positions match TRBD1. Trimming took 0 bases from V and 0 from J; bases not matched to a gene: 2. Germline V gene lookup returns CDR1 MNHEY and CDR2 SMNVEV (reference sequence). This CDR3 is built from 16 residues. CDR3 bases: TGTGCCAGCAGTTTATCGGACAGGGCTAGCACAGATACGCAGTATTTT. The encoded protein is CASSLSDRASTDTQYF.

Only a few counts were recorded for this clone. The rearrangement joins TRBV4-2 to TRBJ2-1; 11 bases agree with TRBD2. With 4 bases clipped from V and 5 bases from J, the junction kept 13 bases outside the gene matches. Per the germline V gene, CDR1 is LGHNA and CDR2 is YNFKEQ. The CDR3 contains 18 residues. CDR3 in amino acids: CASSPSVRGSGRDNEQFF. The CDR3 region has the DNA TGTGCCAGCAGCCCGTCGGTTCGTGGTAGCGGGAGGGACAATGAGCAGTTCTTC.

This clone was recorded a few times. J is TRBJ1-2 and V is TRBV6-4; 8 nucleotides agree with TRBD1. The CDR3 loop spans 15 amino acids. Germline lookup yields CDR1 MRHNA and CDR2 SNTAGT. The V gene end was trimmed by 6 bases and the J gene end by 1 base; junction bases not matched to a gene: 7. Here the CDR3 reads CASRRTGTRNYGYTF. Here the CDR3 DNA reads TGTGCCAGCAGGAGGACAGGGACCCGTAACTATGGCTACACCTTC.

The chain has TRBV5-6 and TRBJ2-2, with a possible D match to TRBD1 (6 bases). The germline V gene encodes CDR1 SGHDT and CDR2 YYEEEE. The V gene lost 6 bases and the J gene lost 2 bases, with 20 bases spanning the gap. CDR3 length: 17 amino acids. The CDR3: CASNILARTVNTGELFF. The CDR3, as DNA: TGTGCCAGCAACATCCTGGCCCGGACAGTAAACACCGGGGAGCTGTTTTTT.

Here the CDR3 DNA reads TGTGCCAGCAGCTTAGACGGGGCAATACCTGAGCAGTTCTTC. As protein: CASSLDGAIPEQFF. The V call is TRBV7-3, the J call TRBJ2-1; the D call may be TRBD1 or TRBD2 (5 bases each). V was clipped by 2 bases and J by 9 bases, with 14 bases between them. Germline V gene data show CDR1 as SGHTA and CDR2 as FQGTGA. The CDR3 is made up of 14 amino acids.